This TCR beta chain derives from a study of beta chain features in type 1 diabetes. Study overall: The study examined 107,917,701 sorted cells across all samples.

Populations obtained by sorting all exceeded 98% purity. Findings of the study overall: Within each of all four CD4+ subsets, Type 1 diabetes patients had TCRB CDR3s that were moderately but significantly shorter.

As every portion of the isolated RNA was reverse transcribed, the sequencing read expressed TCRB transcripts. Profiled with immunoSEQ multiplex PCR; TCRdb holds only in-frame clones, not every one. The sample lists 600,000 or so clones; around 11% were seen once. This clone was counted only a few times. Antigen unknown. The source is a young man with type 1 diabetes. The sample taken for sequencing was naive CD4+ T cells from blood.

The chain's CDR3 is CASSLAQGAELFF. The CDR3 DNA follows: TGTGCCAGCAGCTTAGCGCAGGGAGCGGAGCTGTTTTTT. The rearrangement links TRBV7-2 to TRBJ2-2; D is possibly TRBD1 or TRBD2 (5 bases each). V lost 0 bases to trimming and J lost 10 bases, with 9 bases between them. Germline-derived CDR1 and CDR2 are SGHTA and FQGNSA. The CDR3 totals 13 residues.